Below, 18 T cell receptor beta chains from the same sample are listed, as sequenced in a study of blood T cell repertoires in COVID-19. This table comes from immunoSEQ multiplex PCR, and its TCRdb copy is limited to in-frame clones, with some not included. Counted here are roughly 250,000 clones, roughly 80% occurring once; the ten biggest clones make up about 5.3%. The sample taken for sequencing was peripheral blood. Receptors were obtained from a woman older than 75 with active or convalescent COVID-19.

The rearrangement uses TRBV3-1 (or the pseudogene TRBV3-2) and TRBJ1-1; D ambiguous. Germline V gene lookup returns CDR1 LGHDT and CDR2 YNNKEL (reference sequence). The CDR3 spans 13 residues. V gave up 2 bases and J gave up 1 base, with 5 bases separating them. CDR3 DNA sequence: TGTGCCAGCAGCCAATTCAGGAACACTGAAGCTTTCTTT. It encodes CASSQFRNTEAFF.

This sequence joins TRBV3-1 (or the pseudogene TRBV3-2) and TRBJ1-1; 11 bases are shared with TRBD1. Germline CDR1 is LGHDT and CDR2 is YNNKEL (reference sequence). The J segment lost 11 bases and the V segment lost 1 base, leaving 6 bases of the junction unmatched. The CDR3 consists of 14 residues. The CDR3 region has the DNA TGTGCCAGCAGCCAAGGAGGGACAGGGGGTAAGGCTTTCTTT. Its translation is CASSQGGTGGKAFF.

The rearrangement links TRBV5-1 to TRBJ2-2; 7 nucleotides agree with TRBD2. The CDR3 covers 16 residues. The V segment lost 0 bases and the J segment 7 bases; nucleotides outside the gene matches: 9. The germline CDR1 and CDR2 sequences are SGHRS and YFSETQ. The CDR3 loop reads CASSLEGSGQLGELFF. In nucleotides, the CDR3 is TGCGCCAGCAGCTTGGAGGGTAGCGGGCAACTCGGGGAGCTGTTTTTT.

The chain combines TRBV6-2 or TRBV6-3 with TRBJ2-1, with D possibly TRBD1 on 5 matching bases. Germline V gene data show CDR1 as MNHEY and CDR2 as SVGEGT. The germline V and J ends were trimmed by 1 base and 7 bases, with 17 bases remaining between them. The CDR3 spans 16 residues. The CDR3 DNA is TGTGCCAGCAGTTACTTTTCGGCGCTAAGGGGAAATGAGCAGTTCTTC. Amino acids: CASSYFSALRGNEQFF.

The chain couples TRBV3-1 (or the pseudogene TRBV3-2) to TRBJ2-1; D is possibly TRBD1 (5 bases). Per the germline V gene, CDR1 is LGHDT and CDR2 is YNNKEL (reference sequence). The CDR3 totals 15 residues. Trimming cost V 4 bases and J 6 bases, with 16 bases left between them. This CDR3 reads CASSPRTRRSNEQFF. Here the CDR3 DNA reads TGTGCCAGCAGCCCCAGGACACGGCGGAGCAATGAGCAGTTCTTC.

The chain has TRBV29-1 and TRBJ2-3; possible D gene TRBD1, 5 bases. Looked up from germline, CDR1 is SQVTM and CDR2 is ANQGSEA. The CDR3 is made up of 12 amino acids. V lost 3 bases, J lost 3 bases, and 7 bases lay in between. The CDR3 coding sequence is TGCAGCGTTGATGCAGGGACAGATACGCAGTATTTT. Translating gives CSVDAGTDTQYF.

In its sample, this clone was seen a few times. The chain has TRBV9 and TRBJ2-1; TRBD2 matches 10 bases. CDR1 is SGDLS and CDR2 is YYNGEE in the germline V gene. The CDR3 has 18 residues. The V gene end was trimmed by 1 base and the J gene end by 9 bases; junction bases not matched to a gene: 16. The CDR3 DNA is TGTGCCAGCAGCGTAAGTCCGCTAGCGGGAGCTTCGGGGGGTGAGCAGTTCTTC. It specifies CASSVSPLAGASGGEQFF.

The CDR3 sequence is CASSQSGAEETQYF. CDR3 bases: TGTGCCAGCAGCCAAAGTGGGGCTGAAGAGACCCAGTACTTC. The chain has TRBV6-5 and TRBJ2-5; a possible D gene is TRBD1 (5 bases). The V and J ends lost 6 bases and 3 bases respectively, with 14 bases between them. This CDR3 spans 14 amino acids. The germline gives CDR1 MNHEY, CDR2 SVGAGI.

V and J are TRBV11-2 and TRBJ2-3; perhaps TRBD1 as D (5 bases). The length of the CDR3 is 16 residues. V shed 1 base and J shed 2 bases, with 13 bases lying between them. Germline-derived CDR1 and CDR2 are SGHAT and FQNNGV. CDR3 in DNA: TGTGCCAGCAGCTTAGCATTTGCGACAGACACAGATACGCAGTATTTT. Translation: CASSLAFATDTDTQYF.

This chain links TRBV24-1 with TRBJ2-1; 10 nucleotides agree with TRBD1. This CDR3 is built from 15 residues. V gave up 3 bases and J gave up 6 bases; unmatched junction bases: 4. Germline V CDR1 and CDR2: KGHDR, SFDVKD. In DNA, the CDR3 is TGTGCCACCAGTGATCCCAGGACAGGGGGCAATGAGCAGTTCTTC. It specifies CATSDPRTGGNEQFF.

The rearrangement uses TRBV10-3 and TRBJ2-6; 7 bases agree with TRBD1. V was clipped by 5 bases and J by 0 bases; unmatched bases: 10. In germline, CDR1 is ENHRY, CDR2 SYGVKD. The CDR3 runs 18 residues. CDR3 in DNA: TGTGCCATCAGTCTATCTCCGGGACAGTCCTCTGGGGCCAACGTCCTGACTTTC. Protein product: CAISLSPGQSSGANVLTF.

V and J are TRBV11-3 and TRBJ1-1; 10 bases fit TRBD1. Germline V lookup: CDR1 SGHNT, CDR2 YENEEA. V lost 4 bases, J lost 3 bases, and 5 bases stayed unmatched. The CDR3 runs to 15 residues. This chain's CDR3 is CASSSLTGGYTEAFF. CDR3 bases: TGTGCCAGCAGCTCCTTGACAGGGGGCTACACTGAAGCTTTCTTT.

The chain joins TRBV28 to TRBJ1-1; D call uncertain. V was clipped by 7 bases and J by 1 base, with 13 bases between them. This CDR3 spans 14 amino acids. In germline, CDR1 is MDHEN, CDR2 SYDVKM. The CDR3 DNA reads TGTGCCAGCATTGGCCCGAACAGGAACACTGAAGCTTTCTTT. It is translated as CASIGPNRNTEAFF.

The V and J genes are TRBV29-1 and TRBJ1-1; no firm D call. CDR1 and CDR2 from the germline V gene are SQVTM and ANQGSEA. V lost 6 bases, J lost 10 bases, and 12 bases lay in between. The CDR3 is 10 amino acids. CDR3 sequence (DNA): TGCAGCGTGTTCTATGAGCGAGCTTTCTTT. Amino acid sequence: CSVFYERAFF.

The V gene is TRBV28, the J gene TRBJ1-1; D remains unclear. The CDR3 spans 12 residues. Germline CDR1 is MDHEN and CDR2 is SYDVKM. Trimming stripped 3 bases from V and 5 bases from J, with 7 bases between. Written as DNA, the CDR3 is TGTGCCAGCAGTTTGGCGAGGACTGAAGCTTTCTTT. Amino acids: CASSLARTEAFF.

V gene TRBV6-5 combines with J gene TRBJ1-5; TRBD1 is a possible D gene (5 bases). The CDR3 contains 15 residues. V lost 6 bases and J 5 bases, leaving 17 bases between the germline ends. Per germline, CDR1 MNHEY and CDR2 SVGAGI. The CDR3 sequence is CASRPVMGPYQPQHF. The CDR3 bases are TGTGCCAGCAGACCGGTAATGGGGCCATATCAGCCCCAGCATTTT.

The genes are TRBV19 and TRBJ2-3; 8 bases align to TRBD1. The germline V gene has CDR1 LNHDA and CDR2 SQIVND (reference sequence). Trimming at V came to 4 bases and at J to 1 base, leaving 10 bases not matched to a gene. The CDR3 covers 17 residues. The CDR3 is CASSKHDRGVGTDTQYF. The CDR3 DNA is TGTGCCAGTAGTAAGCACGACAGGGGCGTTGGCACAGATACGCAGTATTTT.

This chain uses TRBV2 with TRBJ1-3; possible D gene TRBD1, 5 bases. V lost 3 bases and J 5 bases, leaving 17 bases between the germline ends. Looked up from germline, CDR1 is SNHLY and CDR2 is FYNNEI. The CDR3 consists of 16 residues. CDR3 loop: CASSDGAVGVRNTIYF. The CDR3 region has the DNA TGTGCCAGCAGTGATGGGGCGGTTGGGGTGAGAAACACCATATATTTT.